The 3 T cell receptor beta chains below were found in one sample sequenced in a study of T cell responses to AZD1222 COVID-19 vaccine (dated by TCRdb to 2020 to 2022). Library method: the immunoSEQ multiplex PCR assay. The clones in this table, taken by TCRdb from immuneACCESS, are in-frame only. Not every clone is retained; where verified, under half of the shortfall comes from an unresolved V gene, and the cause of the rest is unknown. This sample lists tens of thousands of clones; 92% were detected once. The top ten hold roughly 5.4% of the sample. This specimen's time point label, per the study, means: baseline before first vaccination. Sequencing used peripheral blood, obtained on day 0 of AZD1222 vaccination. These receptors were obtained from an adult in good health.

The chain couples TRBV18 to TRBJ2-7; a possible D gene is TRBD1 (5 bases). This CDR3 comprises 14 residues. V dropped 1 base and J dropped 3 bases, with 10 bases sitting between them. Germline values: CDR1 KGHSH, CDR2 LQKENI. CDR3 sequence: CASSPLQGFYEQYF. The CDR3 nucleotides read TGTGCCAGCTCACCACTCCAGGGTTTCTACGAGCAGTACTTC.

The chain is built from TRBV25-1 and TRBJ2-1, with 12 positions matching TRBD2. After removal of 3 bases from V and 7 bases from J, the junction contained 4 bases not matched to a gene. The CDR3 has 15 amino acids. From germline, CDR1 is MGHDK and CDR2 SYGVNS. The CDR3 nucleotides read TGTGCCAGCAGTGAGAGACTAGCGGGGGCGAATGAGCAGTTCTTC. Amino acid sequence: CASSERLAGANEQFF.

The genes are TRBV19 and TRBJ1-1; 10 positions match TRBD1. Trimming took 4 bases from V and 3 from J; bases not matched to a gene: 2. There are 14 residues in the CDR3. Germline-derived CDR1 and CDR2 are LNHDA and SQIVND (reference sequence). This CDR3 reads CASSTTGGYTEAFF. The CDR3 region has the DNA TGTGCCAGTAGTACGACAGGGGGCTACACTGAAGCTTTCTTT.